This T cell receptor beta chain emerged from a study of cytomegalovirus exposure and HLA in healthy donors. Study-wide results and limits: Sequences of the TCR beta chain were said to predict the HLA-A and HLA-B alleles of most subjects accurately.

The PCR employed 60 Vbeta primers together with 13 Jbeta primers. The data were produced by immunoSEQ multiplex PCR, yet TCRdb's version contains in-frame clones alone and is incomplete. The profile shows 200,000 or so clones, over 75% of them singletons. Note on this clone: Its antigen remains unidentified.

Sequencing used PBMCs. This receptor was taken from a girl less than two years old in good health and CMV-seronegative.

DNA of the CDR3: TGTGCCAGCAGTCTTGAGCAGGGAAGTCAGCCCCAGCATTTT. Its protein product is CASSLEQGSQPQHF. The rearrangement joins TRBV4-2 to TRBJ1-5; the D gene is possibly TRBD1 (5 bases). V lost 6 bases and J lost 6, with 15 bases in between. The CDR3 runs 14 residues. The germline gives CDR1 LGHNA, CDR2 YNFKEQ.